This entry lists 24 T cell receptor beta chains sequenced from one sample in a study of OX40 agonist ivuxolimab in advanced cancers. Library preparation employed the immunoSEQ multiplex PCR assay. TCRdb holds this immuneACCESS table with in-frame rearrangements only. Some clones are missing; in checked studies, unresolved V genes explain under half, and the rest has no known cause. Recorded for this sample are tens of thousands of clones; around 87% of them occurred a single time. The ten largest clonotypes hold approximately 11% of the sample. This specimen was CD4+ or CD8+ T cells sorted from blood, taken in a trial of the OX40 agonist ivuxolimab. These TCRs come from an adult with an advanced solid tumor such as melanoma, head and neck, liver or kidney cancer.

The V and J genes are TRBV30 and TRBJ2-2; D perhaps matches TRBD2 (6 bases). The germline V gene has CDR1 GTSNPN and CDR2 SVGIG (reference sequence). Trimming stripped 7 bases from V and 3 bases from J, with 12 bases between. CDR3 length: 13 amino acids. The CDR3 loop is CASRDFYTGELFF. The CDR3 coding sequence is TGTGCCTCCCGGGACTTTTACACCGGGGAGCTGTTTTTT.

In its sample, this clone was seen once. The chain couples TRBV19 to TRBJ2-3; no firm D call. CDR1 is LNHDA, CDR2 SQIVND, per germline (reference sequence). The CDR3 is 14 amino acids. The V end was cut by 6 bases, the J end by 4 bases, with 14 bases between. The CDR3 reads CASRTAFISDTQYF. In DNA form, the CDR3 reads TGTGCCAGTAGGACCGCCTTCATCTCAGATACGCAGTATTTT. Complete variable domain (other parts from reference TRBV19 and TRBJ2-3): DGGITQSPKYLFRKEGQNVTLSCEQNLNHDAMYWYRQDPGQGLRLIYYSQIVNDFQKGDIAEGYSVSREKKESFPLTVTSAQKNPTAFYLCASRTAFISDTQYFGPGTRLTVL.

This chain uses TRBV6-1 with TRBJ1-1; unclear D gene. Germline CDR1 MNHNS, CDR2 SASEGT. The CDR3 runs to 13 residues. V was clipped by 4 bases and J by 0 bases, with 6 bases between them. The CDR3 DNA follows: TGTGCCAGCAGTGCCCGCATGAACACTGAAGCTTTCTTT. This sequence encodes CASSARMNTEAFF.

This chain links TRBV18 with TRBJ2-1; the D is unclear. Trimming left V 2 bases short and J 2 bases short, with 7 bases between. The CDR3 spans 14 residues. Per germline, CDR1 KGHSH and CDR2 LQKENI. CDR3 protein: CASSPRHPYNEQFF. The CDR3 coding sequence is TGTGCCAGCTCACCAAGACATCCCTACAATGAGCAGTTCTTC.

The chain combines TRBV7-2 with TRBJ1-2; D possibly corresponds to TRBD1 (6 bases). Germline V lookup: CDR1 SGHTA, CDR2 FQGNSA. The CDR3 runs to 13 residues. The V end was cut by 7 bases, the J end by 4 bases, with 13 bases between. The CDR3 nucleotides are TGTGCCAGCACCCTAGGGGGAGCCTATGGCTACACCTTC. Residues: CASTLGGAYGYTF. Full variable domain (outside the CDR3, taken from reference TRBV7-2 and TRBJ1-2): GAGVSQSPSNKVTEKGKDVELRCDPISGHTALYWYRQSLGQGLEFLIYFQGNSAPDKSGLPSDRFSAERTGGSVSTLTIQRTQQEDSAVYLCASTLGGAYGYTFGSGTRLTVV.

This chain connects TRBV7-2 to TRBJ1-2; unclear D gene. The CDR3 sequence is 14 residues long. From germline, CDR1 is SGHTA and CDR2 FQGNSA. V dropped 0 bases and J dropped 4 bases, with 9 bases sitting between them. Here the CDR3 reads CASSLARQLYGYTF. The DNA for the CDR3 is TGTGCCAGCAGCTTAGCGCGGCAGCTCTATGGCTACACCTTC.

The chain couples TRBV19 to TRBJ1-2; 7 nucleotides align to TRBD1. CDR1 LNHDA and CDR2 SQIVND come from the germline V gene (reference sequence). CDR3 length: 13 residues. Unmatched junction bases numbered 9, after V lost 9 bases and J lost 5 bases. CDR3 sequence: CASQRGQGYGYTF. The DNA of the CDR3 is TGTGCCAGCCAAAGGGGGCAGGGTTATGGCTACACCTTC.

The chain has TRBV29-1 and TRBJ1-1, with TRBD1 matching 7 bases. The CDR3 has 12 amino acids. Germline CDR1 and CDR2: SQVTM and ANQGSEA. V was pared by 7 bases and J by 8 bases, with 10 bases of the junction left unmatched. The CDR3: CSATRGPAEAFF. CDR3 nucleotide sequence: TGCAGCGCAACTAGGGGGCCAGCCGAAGCTTTCTTT.

This clone was seen a few times. The chain uses TRBV6-5 and TRBJ2-1; TRBD1 matches at 9 bases. The CDR3 has 16 amino acids. CDR1 is MNHEY, CDR2 SVGAGI, per germline. Trimming cost V 1 base and J 10 bases; bases outside gene matches: 11. CDR3: CASSYYRDRAEREQFF. The CDR3 DNA follows: TGTGCCAGCAGTTACTATCGGGACAGGGCGGAACGAGAGCAGTTCTTC.

V and J are TRBV6-5 and TRBJ1-6, with TRBD1 matching 8 bases. V dropped 0 bases and J dropped 5; count of bases not matched to a gene: 3. The CDR3 loop spans 16 amino acids. CDR1 and CDR2 from the germline V gene are MNHEY and SVGAGI. The DNA for the CDR3 is TGTGCCAGCAGTTACTCGGACAGGGCGAATAATTCACCCCTCCACTTT. Translation gives CASSYSDRANNSPLHF.

The rearrangement links TRBV28 to TRBJ1-1; TRBD1 matches 10 bases. The CDR3 covers 17 residues. V was clipped by 5 bases and J by 3 bases; unmatched bases: 12. The germline CDR1 and CDR2 sequences are MDHEN and SYDVKM. The CDR3 bases are TGTGCCAGCAGTCCCTCCCGACAGGGGGCGAGGGACACTGAAGCTTTCTTT. Translated, it gives CASSPSRQGARDTEAFF. The full variable domain, its missing parts supplied by reference TRBV28 and TRBJ1-1, is DVKVTQSSRYLVKRTGEKVFLECVQDMDHENMFWYRQDPGLGLRLIYFSYDVKMKEKGDIPEGYSVSREKKERFSLILESASTNQTSMYLCASSPSRQGARDTEAFFGQGTRLTVV.

The rearrangement joins TRBV7-2 to TRBJ2-1; 7 bases agree with TRBD2. The CDR3 has 17 residues. Germline V lookup: CDR1 SGHTA, CDR2 FQGNSA. The V gene end was trimmed by 2 bases and the J gene end by 5 bases; junction bases not matched to a gene: 12. DNA for the CDR3: TGTGCCAGCAGCTTAAGATTTGCGGGGGTGATCCACAATGAGCAGTTCTTC. Amino acids: CASSLRFAGVIHNEQFF.

The chain recombines TRBV10-3 with TRBJ1-6; the D gene is possibly TRBD1 (5 bases). This CDR3 is 14 amino acids long. Germline assignment: CDR1 ENHRY and CDR2 SYGVKD. V dropped 8 bases and J dropped 6 bases, with 14 bases sitting between them. The CDR3 bases are TGTGCCATCGGCGGGACGAACTTTAATTCACCCCTCCACTTT. It yields the protein CAIGGTNFNSPLHF.

V and J are TRBV7-2 and TRBJ1-1, with a possible D match to TRBD1 (5 bases). The V end was cut by 4 bases, the J end by 3 bases, with 15 bases between. The V gene's germline CDR1 is SGHTA and CDR2 FQGNSA. This CDR3 comprises 15 residues. The CDR3 here is CASSSHGGGDTEAFF. The CDR3 coding sequence is TGTGCCAGCAGCTCCCACGGTGGGGGGGACACTGAAGCTTTCTTT.

The chain couples TRBV19 to TRBJ1-4; D is undetermined. The CDR3 loop spans 12 amino acids. Germline V gene lookup returns CDR1 LNHDA and CDR2 SQIVND (reference sequence). Trimming left V 8 bases short and J 8 bases short, with 12 bases between. DNA for the CDR3: TGTGCCAGTTCCCAGTTAAACGAAAAACTGTTTTTT. Amino acids: CASSQLNEKLFF. The whole variable domain, filled in from reference TRBV19 and TRBJ1-4, reads DGGITQSPKYLFRKEGQNVTLSCEQNLNHDAMYWYRQDPGQGLRLIYYSQIVNDFQKGDIAEGYSVSREKKESFPLTVTSAQKNPTAFYLCASSQLNEKLFFGSGTQLSVL.

The chain combines TRBV7-9 with TRBJ1-2; perhaps TRBD1 as D (6 bases). The CDR3 runs 12 residues. Germline-derived CDR1 and CDR2 are SEHNR and FQNEAQ (reference sequence). Trimming stripped 5 bases from V and 8 bases from J, with 12 bases between. CDR3 sequence: CASSVTGNGYTF. CDR3 nucleotide sequence: TGTGCCAGCAGCGTGACAGGAAACGGCTACACCTTC.

This clone has more than one count but fewer than ten. The chain joins TRBV28 to TRBJ2-7; 9 bases are shared with TRBD1. The CDR3 totals 13 residues. Germline values: CDR1 MDHEN, CDR2 SYDVKM. V shed 8 bases, J shed 6 bases, and the junction held 8 bases outside the gene matches. The CDR3 sequence is CASGQGTGLEQYF. The CDR3 DNA follows: TGTGCCAGCGGACAGGGGACGGGTCTCGAGCAGTACTTC.

V is TRBV10-1 and J is TRBJ1-1; D not resolved. Per the germline V gene, CDR1 is WNHNN and CDR2 is SYGVQD (reference sequence). The V end was cut by 6 bases, the J end by 1 base, with 9 bases between. The CDR3 consists of 13 residues. The DNA of the CDR3 is TGCGCCAGCAGCCCGACGGGGAACACTGAAGCTTTCTTT. Its translation is CASSPTGNTEAFF.

The V gene is TRBV18, the J gene TRBJ2-1, with D uncertain. Trimming shortened V by 0 bases and J by 2 bases, and 8 bases separated the two germline ends. The CDR3 spans 15 residues. The germline gives CDR1 KGHSH, CDR2 LQKENI. The CDR3: CASSPPHGTYNEQFF. The CDR3 bases are TGTGCCAGCTCACCACCCCATGGGACCTACAATGAGCAGTTCTTC.

The chain employs TRBV6-5 and TRBJ1-5; D unclear. The CDR3 sequence is 14 residues long. Germline assignment: CDR1 MNHEY and CDR2 SVGAGI. The V gene lost 4 bases and the J gene lost 3 bases, with 10 bases spanning the gap. The DNA of the CDR3 is TGTGCCAGCAGTTCCACAGCCTCCAATCAGCCCCAGCATTTT. This codes for CASSSTASNQPQHF.

The rearrangement uses TRBV7-2 and TRBJ2-3; a weak D match, TRBD2 (5 bases). This CDR3 spans 14 amino acids. Germline V CDR1 and CDR2: SGHTA, FQGNSA. The V end was cut by 3 bases, the J end by 2 bases, with 9 bases between. In DNA form, the CDR3 reads TGTGCCAGCAGCTTTGGACTGGTCACAGATACGCAGTATTTT. It encodes CASSFGLVTDTQYF.

The rearrangement links TRBV19 to TRBJ1-1; 8 bases line up with TRBD1. CDR1 and CDR2 (germline): LNHDA, SQIVND (reference sequence). Germline trimming cut 6 bases from V and 3 bases from J; bases unmatched to any gene: 3. The CDR3 is 13 amino acids. This CDR3 reads CASSPGQDTEAFF. For the CDR3, the DNA is TGTGCCAGTAGCCCGGGACAGGACACTGAAGCTTTCTTT.

The V and J genes are TRBV2 and TRBJ2-7, with 7 nucleotides matching TRBD2. The CDR3 is 12 residues long. Trimming cost V 6 bases and J 8 bases; bases outside gene matches: 7. From germline, CDR1 is SNHLY and CDR2 FYNNEI. The CDR3: CASRTTSEKQYF. CDR3 DNA sequence: TGTGCCAGCAGGACTACTAGCGAGAAGCAGTACTTC.

The rearrangement joins TRBV4-1 to TRBJ2-3; D may correspond to TRBD1 or TRBD2 (5 bases each). The CDR3 extends over 14 amino acids. V lost 1 base to trimming and J lost 11 bases, with 16 bases between them. In germline, CDR1 is MGHRA, CDR2 YSYEKL. CDR3 sequence reads: CASSQVSGPKVQYF. CDR3 DNA: TGCGCCAGCAGCCAAGTCTCGGGACCCAAGGTGCAGTATTTT.